Listed below are T cell receptor beta chains from one sample, sequenced in a study of Graves' ophthalmopathy and Graves' hyperthyroidism. Each CDR3 protein gets one entry after TCRdb re-called the multiplex PCR reads with MiXCR. The table includes over a million distinct CDR3 sequences, 36% detected once. The sequenced material came from peripheral blood or thyroid tissue (not recorded which). These receptors were collected from an adult man with Graves' hyperthyroidism. CDR3s leave out the opening cysteine and the closing phenylalanine or tryptophan. Each record gives: V gene, CDR3 protein.

v_gene: TRBV7-9
CDR3aa: ASSLGQGLSGANVLT

v_gene: TRBV29-1
CDR3aa: SVRDRDEQF

v_gene: TRBV29-1
CDR3aa: SVSKQGNTEAF

v_gene: TRBV14
CDR3aa: ASSQDYGQGISGEQY

v_gene: TRBV12-3/TRBV12-4
CDR3aa: ASRRTGGVNQPQH

v_gene: TRBV6-4
CDR3aa: ASSEGADNSPLH

v_gene: TRBV5-4
CDR3aa: ASSPTSGRGTGELF

v_gene: TRBV7-8
CDR3aa: ASSLRGGSTYNSPLH

v_gene: TRBV10-3
CDR3aa: ATAGQGNTEAF

v_gene: TRBV6-4
CDR3aa: ASSLTSGSWQY

v_gene: TRBV6-2/TRBV6-3
CDR3aa: ASSYGYPGANVLT

v_gene: TRBV5-1
CDR3aa: ASSFKRRTTTYEQY

v_gene: TRBV24-1
CDR3aa: ATSGGTGGNGYT

v_gene: TRBV7-9
CDR3aa: ASRDQGGGNQPQH

v_gene: TRBV9
CDR3aa: ASSARDRALGSPLH

v_gene: TRBV7-2
CDR3aa: ASRTPEPLNYEQY

v_gene: TRBV5-1
CDR3aa: ASSLESNTEAF

v_gene: TRBV4-3
CDR3aa: ASSPGGAREQY

v_gene: TRBV20-1
CDR3aa: SAPGRTEAF

v_gene: TRBV15
CDR3aa: ATSFRGSQETQY

v_gene: TRBV6-5
CDR3aa: ASALAGGPGGELF

v_gene: TRBV4-1
CDR3aa: ASSQGLGPEAF

v_gene: TRBV7-2
CDR3aa: ASSPRLAAFQETQY

v_gene: TRBV7-8
CDR3aa: ASRSGTGRAGELF

v_gene: TRBV15
CDR3aa: ATSRQGQGAMAHEQY

v_gene: TRBV4-1
CDR3aa: ASSQASGGDLYEQY

v_gene: TRBV7-9
CDR3aa: ASRQGPNQPQH

v_gene: TRBV2
CDR3aa: ASGMVGETQY

v_gene: TRBV6-5
CDR3aa: ASSYDRGIQTQY

v_gene: TRBV7-9
CDR3aa: ASSLVGGRYIRINYGYT

v_gene: TRBV19
CDR3aa: ASSMTSNYGYT

v_gene: TRBV6-2/TRBV6-3
CDR3aa: ASGHWSGDRSYEQY

v_gene: TRBV5-1
CDR3aa: ASSVGDYQAEQY

v_gene: TRBV24-1
CDR3aa: ATSDLTGDTGEAF

v_gene: TRBV11-2
CDR3aa: ASSLDRTGGEQY

v_gene: TRBV7-2
CDR3aa: ASSLWGLAVSTDTQY

v_gene: TRBV12-3/TRBV12-4
CDR3aa: ASRPERRGSTDTQY

v_gene: TRBV5-1
CDR3aa: ASILFLRTASSYNSPLH

v_gene: TRBV9
CDR3aa: ASSEGINSNQPQH

v_gene: TRBV5-5
CDR3aa: ASSLAAGPGD

v_gene: TRBV12-3/TRBV12-4
CDR3aa: ASSLRGALSPTYGYT

v_gene: TRBV25-1
CDR3aa: ASSHPGLAGASNTGELF

v_gene: TRBV5-4
CDR3aa: ASSPPGTGQSGGYT

v_gene: TRBV7-9
CDR3aa: ASSQDTGLAPQETQY

v_gene: TRBV7-9
CDR3aa: ASSSGTRGYT

v_gene: TRBV10-2
CDR3aa: ASRGTSGGKETQY

v_gene: TRBV7-9
CDR3aa: ASSSGGSGGRTDTQY

v_gene: TRBV9
CDR3aa: ASSARVYTGELF

v_gene: TRBV19
CDR3aa: ASSIGGEQPQH

v_gene: TRBV9
CDR3aa: ASSAAGAGELF

v_gene: TRBV4-3
CDR3aa: ASSQSTGYEQY

v_gene: TRBV19
CDR3aa: ASSTRSYGYT

v_gene: TRBV19
CDR3aa: ASSGADYSNQPQH

v_gene: TRBV15
CDR3aa: ATSTRQGVDEQY

v_gene: TRBV7-9
CDR3aa: ASMQGQGVETQY

v_gene: TRBV7-9
CDR3aa: ASRYSHLRGPTEAF

v_gene: TRBV20-1
CDR3aa: SAPGHLSYEQY

v_gene: TRBV27
CDR3aa: ASSLSLSRDEKLF

v_gene: TRBV25-1
CDR3aa: ASSDSSHRGTQETQY